The TCR beta chain under discussion was sequenced for a study of T cells in Graves' hyperthyroidism and ophthalmopathy. Amplified TCR beta CDR3 regions derived from RNA transcripts. First-round RT-PCR targeting the TCR CDR3 was performed with the HTBI primer set. TCRdb used MiXCR to reprocess the multiplex PCR reads, holding one entry per CDR3 protein. Of 550,000 to 650,000 distinct CDR3 sequences listed, about 14% are singletons. This clonotype has more than one count but fewer than ten. Germline CDR1 SGDLS, CDR2 YYNGEE. V dropped 0 bases and J dropped 1 base, with 12 bases sitting between them. This CDR3 comprises 16 residues.

V usage is TRBV9 and J usage is TRBJ2-3; D tentatively fits TRBD1 or TRBD2 (5 bases each). This sequence originates from a woman under 40 with Graves' hyperthyroidism that later progressed to Graves' ophthalmopathy. Sequenced sample: blood. In DNA form, the CDR3 reads TGTGCCAGCAGCGTAGGGGGGTCAGGCGGCACAGATACGCAGTATTTT. Amino acids: CASSVGGSGGTDTQYF.